A single sample gave rise to the 14 T cell receptor beta chains below, sequenced in a study of CD8 T cells in Susac syndrome. An amount of RNA that ranged from roughly 0.45 to 1 ug was reverse transcribed with random hexamers. TCRdb passed the immunoSEQ multiplex PCR reads through MiXCR, listing each CDR3 protein once. The sample records around 170,000 distinct CDR3 sequences, more than 85% being singletons. Sequenced: CD8+ T cells from PBMCs. The receptor source for this set is a human donor with Susac syndrome.

In its sample, this clonotype was seen once. The gene calls are TRBV14 and TRBJ2-7; D unresolved. The germline gives CDR1 SGHDN, CDR2 FVKESK. V was trimmed by 4 bases and J by 3 bases, leaving 13 bases between them. The CDR3 is 14 residues long. The CDR3 DNA reads as TGTGCCAGCAGCCTAAGAAATGAAGACTACGAGCAGTACTTC. Translated, it gives CASSLRNEDYEQYF.

The J gene is TRBJ2-7, the V gene TRBV10-3; possible D gene TRBD1, 5 bases. Germline V gives CDR1 ENHRY, CDR2 SYGVKD. The CDR3 totals 13 residues. Trimming took 2 bases from V and 2 from J, leaving 7 bases between them. The CDR3 spells CAISEGATYEQYF. The CDR3 DNA follows: TGTGCCATCAGTGAGGGGGCCACCTACGAGCAGTACTTC.

The DNA of the CDR3 is TGTGCCAGCAGCTTGCTAACCGGGCAGAACACTGAAGCTTTCTTT. As protein: CASSLLTGQNTEAFF. This sequence joins TRBV5-6 and TRBJ1-1; D is unresolved. CDR1 and CDR2 from the germline V gene are SGHDT and YYEEEE. The CDR3 totals 15 residues. Trimming cost V 1 base and J 1 base, with 11 bases left between them.

The chain combines TRBV14 with TRBJ2-1; no firm D call. Looked up from germline, CDR1 is SGHDN and CDR2 is FVKESK. The V and J ends lost 0 bases and 0 bases respectively, with 9 bases between them. The CDR3 is made up of 16 amino acids. Here the CDR3 reads CASSQDLLSSYNEQFF. The CDR3 DNA reads TGTGCCAGCAGCCAAGACCTCCTTAGCTCCTACAATGAGCAGTTCTTC.

In this sample, this clonotype turned up once. The chain combines TRBV7-3 with TRBJ2-1; D possibly corresponds to TRBD1 (6 bases). This CDR3 has 13 amino acids. Germline V gene lookup returns CDR1 SGHTA and CDR2 FQGTGA. With 5 bases removed from V and 7 bases from J, the gap between germline ends came to 12 bases. This CDR3 is CASSRGTTNEQFF. The CDR3 DNA follows: TGTGCCAGCAGCAGAGGGACAACGAATGAGCAGTTCTTC.

This chain uses TRBV5-1 with TRBJ1-1; a weak D match, TRBD1 (5 bases). V was pared by 5 bases and J by 6 bases, with 8 bases between. The CDR3 extends over 11 amino acids. Germline V lookup: CDR1 SGHRS, CDR2 YFSETQ. CDR3 residues: CASSAGPEAFF. In nucleotides, the CDR3 is TGCGCCAGCAGTGCGGGGCCTGAAGCTTTCTTT.

The J gene is TRBJ2-1, the V gene TRBV10-3; 13 bases are a match to TRBD2. The CDR3 is made up of 15 amino acids. After removal of 3 bases from V and 7 bases from J, the junction contained 3 bases not matched to a gene. From germline, CDR1 is ENHRY and CDR2 SYGVKD. The CDR3 is CAISDGTSGENEQFF. The CDR3 bases are TGTGCCATCAGTGACGGGACTAGCGGGGAGAATGAGCAGTTCTTC.

V usage is TRBV19 and J usage is TRBJ2-2, with D perhaps matching TRBD2 (5 bases). V was clipped by 5 bases and J by 3 bases, with 7 bases between them. Germline-derived CDR1 and CDR2 are LNHDA and SQIVND (reference sequence). The CDR3 runs 13 residues. CDR3: CASSPGDTGELFF. As DNA, the CDR3 is TGTGCCAGTAGTCCCGGGGACACCGGGGAGCTGTTTTTT. Variable domain in full (rest from reference TRBV19 and TRBJ2-2): DGGITQSPKYLFRKEGQNVTLSCEQNLNHDAMYWYRQDPGQGLRLIYYSQIVNDFQKGDIAEGYSVSREKKESFPLTVTSAQKNPTAFYLCASSPGDTGELFFGEGSRLTVL.

This clonotype was picked up one time. This rearrangement joins TRBV6-1 to TRBJ1-2; D unresolved. Trimming shortened V by 2 bases and J by 7 bases, and 17 bases separated the two germline ends. There are 15 residues in the CDR3. Per germline, CDR1 MNHNS and CDR2 SASEGT. The CDR3 loop reads CASSELGGSPGGYTF. In nucleotides, the CDR3 is TGTGCCAGCAGTGAACTAGGAGGGTCACCTGGTGGCTACACCTTC.

J is TRBJ2-7 and V is TRBV29-1; D unclear. V lost 3 bases and J 2 bases, leaving 11 bases between the germline ends. Germline V gives CDR1 SQVTM, CDR2 ANQGSEA. This CDR3 has 13 amino acids. The CDR3 protein is CSVENGFPYEQYF. The DNA of the CDR3 is TGCAGCGTTGAGAACGGATTTCCCTACGAGCAGTACTTC.

This chain connects TRBV5-6 to TRBJ1-4, with D perhaps matching TRBD1 (6 bases). The CDR3 has 13 amino acids. Trimming removed 4 bases from V and 8 bases from J, with 12 bases in between. Germline V lookup: CDR1 SGHDT, CDR2 YYEEEE. CDR3 in amino acids: CASSNGGGEKLFF. The CDR3 DNA reads as TGTGCCAGCAGCAACGGTGGGGGCGAAAAACTGTTTTTT. Drawing the rest from reference TRBV5-6 and TRBJ1-4, the complete variable domain is DAGVTQSPTHLIKTRGQQVTLRCSPKSGHDTVSWYQQALGQGPQFIFQYYEEEERQRGNFPDRFSGHQFPNYSSELNVNALLLGDSALYLCASSNGGGEKLFFGSGTQLSVL.

The chain has TRBV9 and TRBJ2-3, with D tentatively TRBD1 (5 bases). The V end was cut by 2 bases, the J end by 4 bases, with 14 bases between. This CDR3 region has 15 residues. CDR1 is SGDLS, CDR2 YYNGEE, per germline. The CDR3 nucleotides read TGTGCCAGCAGCGTTCAGGGTTGGAGCGCAGATACGCAGTATTTT. Translation: CASSVQGWSADTQYF.

The chain's CDR3 is CASSYEYPGGLKETQYF. Here the CDR3 DNA reads TGTGCCAGCAGTTACGAGTATCCGGGGGGATTAAAAGAGACCCAGTACTTC. The rearrangement joins TRBV6-5 to TRBJ2-5, with 7 bases lining up with TRBD2. Germline CDR1 reads MNHEY; CDR2 reads SVGAGI. This CDR3 is 17 amino acids long. The V segment lost 2 bases and the J segment 3 bases; nucleotides outside the gene matches: 12.

The chain recombines TRBV20-1 with TRBJ2-7; D is unresolved. V was shortened by 4 bases and J by 0 bases, with 10 bases between the two germline ends. Germline-derived CDR1 and CDR2 are DFQATT and SNEGSKA (reference sequence). This CDR3 is built from 13 residues. The CDR3 bases are TGCAGTGCTACTGGCAGACTCTCCTACGAGCAGTACTTC. It encodes CSATGRLSYEQYF.